This T cell receptor (beta chain) was obtained from a study of early T cells in non-severe SARS-CoV-2 infection. The CDR3 totals 13 residues. Germline loops: CDR1 SEHNR, CDR2 FQNEAQ (reference sequence). Deletions cut 4 bases from V and 4 bases from J, with 10 bases between. TCRdb reprocessed the 5' RACE reads with MiXCR, giving one entry per CDR3 protein. There are about 22,000 distinct CDR3 sequences in the sample; 4% to 5.5% occur only once, and about a fifth lies in the top ten. This clonotype turned up a few times. The sample was whole blood. The V gene is TRBV7-9, the J gene TRBJ1-2; D possibly corresponds to TRBD1 (6 bases). The clonotype was recovered from an adult who was a healthcare worker with PCR-confirmed SARS-CoV-2 infection or an uninfected control (not recorded which). The CDR3 sequence: CASSSGVRYGYTF. CDR3 sequence (DNA): TGTGCCAGCAGCTCAGGGGTCCGCTATGGCTACACCTTC.